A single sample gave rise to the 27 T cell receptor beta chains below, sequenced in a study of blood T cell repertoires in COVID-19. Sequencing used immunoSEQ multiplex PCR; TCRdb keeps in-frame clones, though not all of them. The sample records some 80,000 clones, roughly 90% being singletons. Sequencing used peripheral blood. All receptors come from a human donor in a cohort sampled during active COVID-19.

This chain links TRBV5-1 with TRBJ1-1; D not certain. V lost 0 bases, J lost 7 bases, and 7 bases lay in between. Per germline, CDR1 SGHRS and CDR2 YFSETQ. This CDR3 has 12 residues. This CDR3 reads CASSLGVGEAFF. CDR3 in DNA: TGCGCCAGCAGCTTGGGAGTTGGTGAAGCTTTCTTT.

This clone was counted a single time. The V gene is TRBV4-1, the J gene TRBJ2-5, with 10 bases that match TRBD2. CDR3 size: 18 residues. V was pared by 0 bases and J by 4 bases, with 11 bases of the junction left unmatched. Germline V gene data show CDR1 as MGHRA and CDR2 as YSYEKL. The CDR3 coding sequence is TGCGCCAGCAGCCAAGAAAAGCTAGCGGGAGTAAGGAGAGAGACCCAGTACTTC. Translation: CASSQEKLAGVRRETQYF.

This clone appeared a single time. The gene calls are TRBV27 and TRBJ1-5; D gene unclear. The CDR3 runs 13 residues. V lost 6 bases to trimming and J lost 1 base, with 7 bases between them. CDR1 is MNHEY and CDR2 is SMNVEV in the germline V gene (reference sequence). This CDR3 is CASSYGSNQPQHF. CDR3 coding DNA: TGTGCCAGCAGCTACGGGAGCAATCAGCCCCAGCATTTT.

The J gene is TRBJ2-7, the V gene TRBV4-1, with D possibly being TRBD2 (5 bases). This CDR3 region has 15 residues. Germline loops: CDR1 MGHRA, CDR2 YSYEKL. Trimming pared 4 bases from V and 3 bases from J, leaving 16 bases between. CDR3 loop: CASSLSSPGNYEQYF. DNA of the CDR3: TGCGCCAGCAGCCTGTCGAGCCCCGGGAACTACGAGCAGTACTTC.

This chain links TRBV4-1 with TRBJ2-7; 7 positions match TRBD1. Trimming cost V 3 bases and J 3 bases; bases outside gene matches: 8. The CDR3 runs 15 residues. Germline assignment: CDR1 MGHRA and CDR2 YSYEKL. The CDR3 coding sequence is TGCGCCAGCAGCCAGGAAGACAGGGCCCACTACGAGCAGTACTTC. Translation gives CASSQEDRAHYEQYF.

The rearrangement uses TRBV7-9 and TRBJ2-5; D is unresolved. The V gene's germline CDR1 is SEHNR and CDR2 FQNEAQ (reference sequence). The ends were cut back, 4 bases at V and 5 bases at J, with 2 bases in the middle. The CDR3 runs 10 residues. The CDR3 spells CASSSETQYF. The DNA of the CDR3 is TGTGCCAGCAGCTCGGAGACCCAGTACTTC.

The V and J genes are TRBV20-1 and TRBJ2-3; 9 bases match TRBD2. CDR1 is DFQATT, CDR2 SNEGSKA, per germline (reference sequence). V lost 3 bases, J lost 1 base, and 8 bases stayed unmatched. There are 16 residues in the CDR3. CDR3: CSASKLAGDRTDTQYF. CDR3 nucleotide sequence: TGCAGTGCTAGTAAGTTAGCGGGAGATCGCACAGATACGCAGTATTTT.

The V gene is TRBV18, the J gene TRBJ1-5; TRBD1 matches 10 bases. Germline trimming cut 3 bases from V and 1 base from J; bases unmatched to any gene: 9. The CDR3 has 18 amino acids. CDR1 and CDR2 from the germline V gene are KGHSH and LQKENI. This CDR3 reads CASSPPGQGTGSNQPQHF. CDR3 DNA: TGTGCCAGCTCACCCCCGGGACAGGGGACGGGGAGCAATCAGCCCCAGCATTTT. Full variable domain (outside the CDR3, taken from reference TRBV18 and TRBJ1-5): NAGVMQNPRHLVRRRGQEARLRCSPMKGHSHVYWYRQLPEEGLKFMVYLQKENIIDESGMPKERFSAEFPKEGPSILRIQQVVRGDSAAYFCASSPPGQGTGSNQPQHFGDGTRLSIL.

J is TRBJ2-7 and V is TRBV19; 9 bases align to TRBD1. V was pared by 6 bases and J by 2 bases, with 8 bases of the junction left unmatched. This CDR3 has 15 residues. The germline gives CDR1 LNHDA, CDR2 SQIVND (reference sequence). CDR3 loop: CASSSAGTGTYEQYF. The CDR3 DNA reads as TGTGCCAGTAGCTCGGCAGGGACAGGGACCTACGAGCAGTACTTC.

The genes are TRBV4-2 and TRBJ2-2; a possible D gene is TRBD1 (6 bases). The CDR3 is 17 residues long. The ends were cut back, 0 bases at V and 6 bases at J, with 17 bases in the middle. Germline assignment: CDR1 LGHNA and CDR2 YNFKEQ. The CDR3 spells CASSQERAGQSSGELFF. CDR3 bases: TGTGCCAGCAGCCAAGAAAGGGCAGGACAGTCGTCCGGGGAGCTGTTTTTT.

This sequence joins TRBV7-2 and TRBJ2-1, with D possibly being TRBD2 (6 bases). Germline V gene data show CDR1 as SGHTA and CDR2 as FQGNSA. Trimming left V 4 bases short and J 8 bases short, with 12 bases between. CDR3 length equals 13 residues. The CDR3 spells CASSSGTRDEQFF. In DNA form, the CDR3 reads TGTGCCAGCAGCTCCGGGACTCGCGATGAGCAGTTCTTC.

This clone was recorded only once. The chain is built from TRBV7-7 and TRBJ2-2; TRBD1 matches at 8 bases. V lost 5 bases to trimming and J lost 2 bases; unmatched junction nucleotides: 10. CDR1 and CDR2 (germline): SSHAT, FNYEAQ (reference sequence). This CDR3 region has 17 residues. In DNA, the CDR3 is TGTGCCAGCAGCGACCGTCGGACAGGGTTTAACACCGGGGAGCTGTTTTTT. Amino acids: CASSDRRTGFNTGELFF.

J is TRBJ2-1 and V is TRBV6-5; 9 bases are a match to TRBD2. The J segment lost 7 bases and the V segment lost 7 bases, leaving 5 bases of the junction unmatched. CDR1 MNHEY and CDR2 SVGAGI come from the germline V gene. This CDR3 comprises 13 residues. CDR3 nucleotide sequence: TGTGCCAGCACCCTAGCGGGGAAAAATGAGCAGTTCTTC. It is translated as CASTLAGKNEQFF.

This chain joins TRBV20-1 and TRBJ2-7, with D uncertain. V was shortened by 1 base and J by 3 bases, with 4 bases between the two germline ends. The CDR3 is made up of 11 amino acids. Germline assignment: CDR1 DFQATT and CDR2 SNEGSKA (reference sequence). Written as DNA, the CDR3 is TGCAGTGCTAGAGGACTCTACGAGCAGTACTTC. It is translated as CSARGLYEQYF.

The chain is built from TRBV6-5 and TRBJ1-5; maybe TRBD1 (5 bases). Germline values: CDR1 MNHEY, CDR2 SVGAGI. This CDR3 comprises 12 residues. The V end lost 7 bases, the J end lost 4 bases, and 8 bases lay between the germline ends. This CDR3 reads CASTGWNQPQHF. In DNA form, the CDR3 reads TGTGCCAGCACAGGGTGGAATCAGCCCCAGCATTTT.

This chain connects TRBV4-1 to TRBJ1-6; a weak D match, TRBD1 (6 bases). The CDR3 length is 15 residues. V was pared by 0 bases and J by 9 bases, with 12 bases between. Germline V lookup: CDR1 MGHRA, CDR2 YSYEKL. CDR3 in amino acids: CASSQEVQGSSPLHF. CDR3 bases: TGCGCCAGCAGCCAAGAGGTCCAGGGGAGTTCACCCCTCCACTTT.

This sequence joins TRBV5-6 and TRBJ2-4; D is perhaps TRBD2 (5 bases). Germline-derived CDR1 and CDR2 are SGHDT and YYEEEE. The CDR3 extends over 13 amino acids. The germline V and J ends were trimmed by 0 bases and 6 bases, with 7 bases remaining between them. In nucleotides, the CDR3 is TGTGCCAGCAGCTTGGTGGGGAGAAACATTCAGTACTTC. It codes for CASSLVGRNIQYF.

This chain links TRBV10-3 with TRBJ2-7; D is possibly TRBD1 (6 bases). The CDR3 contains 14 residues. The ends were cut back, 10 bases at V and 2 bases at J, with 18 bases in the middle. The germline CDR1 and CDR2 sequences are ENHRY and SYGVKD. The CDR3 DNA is TGTGCCACCTCGGCCGGGACAACAACCTACGAGCAGTACTTC. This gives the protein CATSAGTTTYEQYF.

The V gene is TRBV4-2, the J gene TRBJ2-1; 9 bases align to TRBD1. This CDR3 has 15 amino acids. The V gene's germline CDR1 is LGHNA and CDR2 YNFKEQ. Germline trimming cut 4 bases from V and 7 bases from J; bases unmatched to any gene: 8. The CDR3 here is CASSPRTGDMNEQFF. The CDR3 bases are TGTGCCAGCAGCCCGAGGACAGGGGATATGAATGAGCAGTTCTTC.

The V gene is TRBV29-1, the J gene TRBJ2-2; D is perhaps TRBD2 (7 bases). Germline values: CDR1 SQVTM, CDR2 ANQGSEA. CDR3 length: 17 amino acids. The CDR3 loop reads CPCEGGRGFIPSGELFF. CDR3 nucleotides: TGCCCATGTGAAGGGGGGAGGGGTTTTATTCCGTCTGGGGAGCTGTTTTTT.

CDR3 coding DNA: TGTGCCAGCAGTTTCCACGGCCAGCTCCGGGACATTCAGTACTTC. Protein product: CASSFHGQLRDIQYF. This sequence joins TRBV28 and TRBJ2-4; D gene ambiguous. V lost 3 bases, J lost 8 bases, and 17 bases lay in between. This CDR3 is 15 amino acids long. Germline-derived CDR1 and CDR2 are MDHEN and SYDVKM.

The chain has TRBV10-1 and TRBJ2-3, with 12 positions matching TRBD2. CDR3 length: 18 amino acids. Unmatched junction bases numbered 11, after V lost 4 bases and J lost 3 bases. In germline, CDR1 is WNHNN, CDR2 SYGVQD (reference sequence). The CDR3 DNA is TGCGCCAGCAGTGTCCCCATCATTCTAGCGGGGGGGACAGATACGCAGTATTTT. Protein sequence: CASSVPIILAGGTDTQYF.

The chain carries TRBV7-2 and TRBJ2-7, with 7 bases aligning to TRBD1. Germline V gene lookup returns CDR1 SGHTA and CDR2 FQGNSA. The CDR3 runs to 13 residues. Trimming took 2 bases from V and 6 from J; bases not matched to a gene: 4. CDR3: CASSLLGGAEQYF. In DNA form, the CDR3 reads TGTGCCAGCAGCTTATTAGGGGGCGCCGAGCAGTACTTC. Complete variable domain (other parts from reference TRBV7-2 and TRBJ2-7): GAGVSQSPSNKVTEKGKDVELRCDPISGHTALYWYRQSLGQGLEFLIYFQGNSAPDKSGLPSDRFSAERTGGSVSTLTIQRTQQEDSAVYLCASSLLGGAEQYFGPGTRLTVT.

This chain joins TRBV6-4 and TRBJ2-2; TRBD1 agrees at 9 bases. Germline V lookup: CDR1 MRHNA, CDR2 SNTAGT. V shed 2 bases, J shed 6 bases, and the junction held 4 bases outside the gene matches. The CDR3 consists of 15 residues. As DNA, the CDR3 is TGTGCCAGCAGTGACACAGGGGGCGCCCCCGGGGAGCTGTTTTTT. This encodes CASSDTGGAPGELFF.

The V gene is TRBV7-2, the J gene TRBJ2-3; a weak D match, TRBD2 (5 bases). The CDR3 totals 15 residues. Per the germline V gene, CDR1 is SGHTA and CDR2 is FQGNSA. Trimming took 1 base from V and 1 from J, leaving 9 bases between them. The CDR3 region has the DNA TGTGCCAGCAGCTTAGAAGCGGCCCGCACAGATACGCAGTATTTT. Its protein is CASSLEAARTDTQYF. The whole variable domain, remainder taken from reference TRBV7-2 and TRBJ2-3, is GAGVSQSPSNKVTEKGKDVELRCDPISGHTALYWYRQSLGQGLEFLIYFQGNSAPDKSGLPSDRFSAERTGGSVSTLTIQRTQQEDSAVYLCASSLEAARTDTQYFGPGTRLTVL.

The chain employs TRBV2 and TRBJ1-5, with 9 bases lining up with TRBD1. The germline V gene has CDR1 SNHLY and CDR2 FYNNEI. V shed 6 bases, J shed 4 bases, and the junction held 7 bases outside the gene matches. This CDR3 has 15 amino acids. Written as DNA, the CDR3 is TGTGCCAGCAGCGGAGACAGGGGGAGTAATCAGCCCCAGCATTTT. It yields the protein CASSGDRGSNQPQHF.

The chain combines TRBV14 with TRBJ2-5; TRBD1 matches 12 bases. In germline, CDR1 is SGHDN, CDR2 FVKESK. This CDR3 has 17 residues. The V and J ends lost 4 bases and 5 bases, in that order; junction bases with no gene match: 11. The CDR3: CASSPGQGAVPMETQYF. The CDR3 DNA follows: TGTGCCAGCAGCCCGGGACAGGGGGCCGTACCGATGGAGACCCAGTACTTC. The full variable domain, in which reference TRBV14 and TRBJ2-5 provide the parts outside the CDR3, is EAGVTQFPSHSVIEKGQTVTLRCDPISGHDNLYWYRRVMGKEIKFLLHFVKESKQDESGMPNNRFLAERTGGTYSTLKVQPAELEDSGVYFCASSPGQGAVPMETQYFGPGTRLLVL.